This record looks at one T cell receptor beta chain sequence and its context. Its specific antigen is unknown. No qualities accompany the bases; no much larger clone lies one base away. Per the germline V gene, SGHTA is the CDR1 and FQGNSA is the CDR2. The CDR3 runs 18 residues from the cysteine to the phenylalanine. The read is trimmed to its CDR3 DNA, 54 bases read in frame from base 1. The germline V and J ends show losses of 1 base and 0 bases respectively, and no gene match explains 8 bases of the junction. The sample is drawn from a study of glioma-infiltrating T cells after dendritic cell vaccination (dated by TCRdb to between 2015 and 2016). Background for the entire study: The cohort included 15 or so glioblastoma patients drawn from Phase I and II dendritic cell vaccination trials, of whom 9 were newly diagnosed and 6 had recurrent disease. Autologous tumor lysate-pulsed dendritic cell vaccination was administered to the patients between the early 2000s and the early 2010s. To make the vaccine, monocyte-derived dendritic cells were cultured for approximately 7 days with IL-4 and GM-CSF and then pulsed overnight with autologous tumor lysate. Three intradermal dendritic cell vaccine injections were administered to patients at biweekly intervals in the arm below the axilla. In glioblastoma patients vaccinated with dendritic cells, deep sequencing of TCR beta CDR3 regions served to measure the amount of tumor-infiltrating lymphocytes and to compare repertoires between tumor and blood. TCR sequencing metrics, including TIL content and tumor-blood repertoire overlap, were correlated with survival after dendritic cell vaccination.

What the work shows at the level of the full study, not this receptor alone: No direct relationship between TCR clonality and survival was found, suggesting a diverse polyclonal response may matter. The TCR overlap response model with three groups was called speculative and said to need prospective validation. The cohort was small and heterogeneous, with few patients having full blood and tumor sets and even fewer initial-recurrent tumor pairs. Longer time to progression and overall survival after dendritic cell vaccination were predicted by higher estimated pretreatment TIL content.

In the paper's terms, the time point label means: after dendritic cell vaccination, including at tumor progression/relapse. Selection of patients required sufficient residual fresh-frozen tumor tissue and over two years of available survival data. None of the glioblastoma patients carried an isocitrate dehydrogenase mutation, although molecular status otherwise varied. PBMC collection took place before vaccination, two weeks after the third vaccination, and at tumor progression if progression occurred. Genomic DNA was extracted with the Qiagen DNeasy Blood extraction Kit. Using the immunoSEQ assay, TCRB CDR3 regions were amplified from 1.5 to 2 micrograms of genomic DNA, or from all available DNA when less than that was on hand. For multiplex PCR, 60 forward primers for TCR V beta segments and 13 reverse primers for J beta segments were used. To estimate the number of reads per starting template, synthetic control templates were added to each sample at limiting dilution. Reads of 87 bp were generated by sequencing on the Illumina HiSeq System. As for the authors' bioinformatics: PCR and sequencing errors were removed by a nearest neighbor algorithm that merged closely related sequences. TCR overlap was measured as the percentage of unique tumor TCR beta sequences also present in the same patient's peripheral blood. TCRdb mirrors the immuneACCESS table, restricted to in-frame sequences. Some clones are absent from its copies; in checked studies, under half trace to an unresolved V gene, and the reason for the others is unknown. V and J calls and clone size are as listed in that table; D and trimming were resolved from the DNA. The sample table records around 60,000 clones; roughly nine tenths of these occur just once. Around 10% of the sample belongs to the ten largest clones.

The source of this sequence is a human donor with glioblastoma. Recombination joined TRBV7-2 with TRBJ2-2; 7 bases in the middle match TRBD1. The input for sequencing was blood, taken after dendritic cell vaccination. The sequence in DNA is TGTGCCAGCAGCTTAGGCAGGAGAGGGACAGCGAACACCGGGGAGCTGTTTTTT. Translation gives CASSLGRRGTANTGELFF.